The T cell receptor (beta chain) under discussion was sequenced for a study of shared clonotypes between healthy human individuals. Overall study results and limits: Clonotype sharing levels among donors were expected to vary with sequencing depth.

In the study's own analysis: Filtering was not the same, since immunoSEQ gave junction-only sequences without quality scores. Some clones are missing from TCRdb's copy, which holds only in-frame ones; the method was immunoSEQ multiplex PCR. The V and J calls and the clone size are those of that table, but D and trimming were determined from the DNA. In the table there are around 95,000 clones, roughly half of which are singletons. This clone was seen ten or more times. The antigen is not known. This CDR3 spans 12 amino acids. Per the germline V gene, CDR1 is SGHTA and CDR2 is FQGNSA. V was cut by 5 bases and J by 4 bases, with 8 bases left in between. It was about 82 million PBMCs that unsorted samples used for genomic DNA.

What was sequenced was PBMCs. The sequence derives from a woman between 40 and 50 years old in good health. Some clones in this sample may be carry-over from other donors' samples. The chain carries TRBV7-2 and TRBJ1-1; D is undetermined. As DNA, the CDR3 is TGTGCCAGCAGCCCCTCGATCACTGAAGCTTTCTTT. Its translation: CASSPSITEAFF.